This T cell receptor beta chain was identified during a study of OX40 agonist ivuxolimab in advanced cancers. Study in general: Age averaged about 66 years (range roughly 23 to 80), and 82.7% were male.

Overall study results and limits: In the 0.1-3.0 mg/kg groups, partial responders showed among the lowest expansion.

Remarks on this clone: What it binds is unknown.

Per the germline V gene, CDR1 is SGHTA and CDR2 is FQGNSA. V lost 5 bases and J lost 0; bases outside the gene matches: 8. The CDR3 is made up of 16 amino acids. Here immunoSEQ multiplex PCR was the method, and the copy in TCRdb shows in-frame clones only, minus some. Among more than 85,000 clones listed, 80% to 95% were seen once. The chain is built from TRBV7-2 and TRBJ2-5, with 8 nucleotides matching TRBD2. Here the sequenced sample was CD4+ or CD8+ T cells sorted from blood, taken in a trial of the OX40 agonist ivuxolimab. The clonotype comes from an adult with an advanced solid tumor such as melanoma, head and neck, liver or kidney cancer. The CDR3 nucleotides are TGTGCCAGCAGCCCCCGTTTAGCGGGGTACCAAGAGACCCAGTACTTC. Protein: CASSPRLAGYQETQYF.